The 14 T cell receptor beta chains below all came from one sample that was sequenced in a study of breast tumors, draining lymph nodes, adjacent tissues. Samples came from axillary lymph nodes draining the breast cancer. In TCRdb, the multiplex PCR reads were re-called with MiXCR into one record per CDR3 protein. The table lists about 230,000 distinct CDR3 sequences, about 34% of them singletons. Sequencing was carried out using axillary lymph node tissue. These receptors were obtained from a female donor with breast cancer. Some clones in this sample may be carry-over from other donors' samples.

CDR3 sequence reads: CASGTGAQPQYF. CDR3 sequence (DNA): TGTGCCAGTGGGACAGGGGCTCAGCCCCAGTACTTC. V is TRBV2 and J is TRBJ2-5; 10 nucleotides align to TRBD1. Germline assignment: CDR1 SNHLY and CDR2 FYNNEI. The CDR3 loop spans 12 amino acids. Trimming took 9 bases from V and 9 from J; bases not matched to a gene: 7.

This clonotype was detected ten times or more. The CDR3 loop is CATSHQSGRALLSYNEQFF. The CDR3 DNA sequence: TGTGCCACCAGTCATCAAAGCGGGAGGGCTCTTTTATCCTACAATGAGCAGTTCTTC. The chain joins TRBV24-1 to TRBJ2-1, with 10 bases aligning to TRBD2. The CDR3 has 19 residues. Per the germline V gene, CDR1 is KGHDR and CDR2 is SFDVKD. The trim removed 6 bases at V and 1 base at J, leaving 14 bases unmatched.

As for this clonotype: This may stem from a read error, because a much larger clone lies one nucleotide away. CDR3 protein: CAGSLNGVQDYGYPF. For the CDR3, the DNA is TGTGCCGGCAGCTTAAATGGGGTGCAGGACTATGGCTACCCCTTC. This sequence joins TRBV7-2 and TRBJ1-2, with unresolved D. Looked up from germline, CDR1 is SGHTA and CDR2 is FQGNSA. CDR3 length equals 15 residues.

V gene TRBV5-1 combines with J gene TRBJ2-4; TRBD2 agrees at 14 bases. CDR3 size: 19 residues. The V gene's germline CDR1 is SGHRS and CDR2 YFSETQ. Trimming at V came to 0 bases and at J to 1 base, leaving 6 bases not matched to a gene. Written as DNA, the CDR3 is TGCGCCAGCAGCTTGGACGGGACTAGCGGGAGTATGGCCAAAAACATTCAGTACTTC. It translates to CASSLDGTSGSMAKNIQYF.

V and J are TRBV30 and TRBJ2-5; tentative D call: TRBD1 (6 bases). The germline V gene has CDR1 GTSNPN and CDR2 SVGIG (reference sequence). Trimming took off 3 bases at V and 2 bases at J, with 10 bases between the two ends. The CDR3 sequence is 13 residues long. CDR3 residues: CAWRATGQETQYF. CDR3 nucleotides: TGTGCCTGGAGGGCGACAGGACAAGAGACCCAGTACTTC.

In its sample, this clonotype was seen many times. A read error may be the cause here, since a much bigger clone is one base away. The chain carries TRBV12-3 or TRBV12-4 and TRBJ2-7, with TRBD2 matching over 9 bases. The CDR3 extends over 16 amino acids. CDR3 in amino acids: CASTDGGGRASHEQYF. The CDR3 bases are TGTGCCAGCACCGACGGAGGCGGGAGGGCCTCCCACGAGCAGTACTTC.

In its sample, this clonotype was seen many times. The chain employs TRBV6-2 or TRBV6-3 and TRBJ2-7, with D tentatively TRBD2 (6 bases). Looked up from germline, CDR1 is MNHEY and CDR2 is SVGEGT. Trimming took off 0 bases at V and 4 bases at J, with 13 bases between the two ends. The CDR3 is made up of 15 amino acids. The CDR3 loop reads CASSYSFSGRYEQYF. Here the CDR3 DNA reads TGTGCCAGCAGTTACTCATTCTCAGGGAGGTACGAGCAGTACTTC.

V and J are TRBV7-9 and TRBJ1-5; D is perhaps TRBD1 (5 bases). Per germline, CDR1 SEHNR and CDR2 FQNEAQ (reference sequence). The CDR3 is 15 residues long. V lost 5 bases to trimming and J lost 4 bases, with 15 bases between them. The CDR3 reads CASSPQMGTNQPQHF. The CDR3 DNA is TGTGCCAGCAGCCCGCAGATGGGGACGAATCAGCCCCAGCATTTT.

This clonotype was seen many times. This chain connects TRBV5-1 to TRBJ1-2; D is unclear. Trimming took off 1 base at V and 6 bases at J, with 10 bases between the two ends. Germline CDR1 is SGHRS and CDR2 is YFSETQ. The CDR3 covers 13 residues. The CDR3, as DNA: TGCGCCAGCAGCTTGACACTGATAGATGGCTACACCTTC. Amino acid sequence: CASSLTLIDGYTF. The full variable domain, with the rest looked up from reference TRBV5-1 and TRBJ1-2, is KAGVTQTPRYLIKTRGQQVTLSCSPISGHRSVSWYQQTPGQGLQFLFEYFSETQRNKGNFPGRFSGRQFSNSRSEMNVSTLELGDSALYLCASSLTLIDGYTFGSGTRLTVV.

This clonotype was recorded at least ten times. J is TRBJ1-2 and V is TRBV12-3 or TRBV12-4, with a possible D match to TRBD1 (6 bases). CDR3 size: 16 residues. Trimming stripped 5 bases from V and 6 bases from J, with 22 bases between. CDR3 nucleotides: TGTGCCAGCAGTGCCGGGACATTGGGGATATACGATGGCTACACCTTC. This gives the protein CASSAGTLGIYDGYTF.

The CDR3 region has the DNA TGTGCCAGCAGCTTACGACTAGAAATCTACGTCCTGACTTTC. Its translation is CASSLRLEIYVLTF. The rearrangement uses TRBV7-2 and TRBJ2-6, with D possibly TRBD2 on 6 matching bases. V lost 2 bases, J lost 11 bases, and 13 bases lay in between. CDR3 length: 14 amino acids. Per germline, CDR1 SGHTA and CDR2 FQGNSA.

Ten or more counts support this clonotype. The chain joins TRBV3-1 to TRBJ2-3, with 8 bases aligning to TRBD2. Trimming at V came to 2 bases and at J to 14 bases, leaving 18 bases not matched to a gene. Germline V CDR1 and CDR2: LGHDT, YNNKEL (reference sequence). This CDR3 is 16 amino acids long. CDR3 amino acids: CASSQPRSGRVGWRYF. The CDR3 region has the DNA TGTGCCAGCAGCCAACCTCGGAGCGGGAGAGTTGGGTGGAGGTATTTT.

This clonotype came up many times. V is TRBV11-1 and J is TRBJ2-5; possibly TRBD2 for D (6 bases). The V end was cut by 5 bases, the J end by 4 bases, with 20 bases between. The CDR3 runs 16 residues. Germline V gives CDR1 SGHAT, CDR2 FQDESV (reference sequence). DNA of the CDR3: TGTGCCAGCAGCCTCGACGCTACAGCGGGCCTAGAGACCCAGTACTTC. Protein: CASSLDATAGLETQYF.

This clonotype has ten or more counts. The V gene is TRBV20-1, the J gene TRBJ2-4; D assignment may be TRBD1 or TRBD2 (5 bases each). Trimming cost V 1 base and J 0 bases, with 25 bases left between them. Germline loops: CDR1 DFQATT, CDR2 SNEGSKA (reference sequence). The CDR3 totals 20 residues. The CDR3 DNA reads TGCAGTGCTAGAGGTGGGGGAACTCGGCTCAAGAGCGTAGCCAAAAACATTCAGTACTTC. Its protein is CSARGGGTRLKSVAKNIQYF.